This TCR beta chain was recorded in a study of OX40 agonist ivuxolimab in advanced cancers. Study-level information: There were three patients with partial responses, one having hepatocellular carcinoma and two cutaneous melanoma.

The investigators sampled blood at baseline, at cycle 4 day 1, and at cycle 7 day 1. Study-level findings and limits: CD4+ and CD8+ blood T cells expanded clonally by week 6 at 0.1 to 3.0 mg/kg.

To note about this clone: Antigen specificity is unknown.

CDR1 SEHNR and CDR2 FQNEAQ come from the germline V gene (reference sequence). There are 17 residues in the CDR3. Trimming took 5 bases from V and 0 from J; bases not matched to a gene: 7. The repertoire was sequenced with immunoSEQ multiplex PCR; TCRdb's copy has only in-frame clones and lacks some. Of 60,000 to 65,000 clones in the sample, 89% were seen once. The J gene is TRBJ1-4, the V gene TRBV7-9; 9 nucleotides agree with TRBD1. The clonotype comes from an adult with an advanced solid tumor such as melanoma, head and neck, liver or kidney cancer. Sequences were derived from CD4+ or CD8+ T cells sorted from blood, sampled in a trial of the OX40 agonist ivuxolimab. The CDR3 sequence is CASSKGQGVATNEKLFF. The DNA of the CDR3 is TGTGCCAGCAGCAAGGGACAGGGAGTTGCAACTAATGAAAAACTGTTTTTT.